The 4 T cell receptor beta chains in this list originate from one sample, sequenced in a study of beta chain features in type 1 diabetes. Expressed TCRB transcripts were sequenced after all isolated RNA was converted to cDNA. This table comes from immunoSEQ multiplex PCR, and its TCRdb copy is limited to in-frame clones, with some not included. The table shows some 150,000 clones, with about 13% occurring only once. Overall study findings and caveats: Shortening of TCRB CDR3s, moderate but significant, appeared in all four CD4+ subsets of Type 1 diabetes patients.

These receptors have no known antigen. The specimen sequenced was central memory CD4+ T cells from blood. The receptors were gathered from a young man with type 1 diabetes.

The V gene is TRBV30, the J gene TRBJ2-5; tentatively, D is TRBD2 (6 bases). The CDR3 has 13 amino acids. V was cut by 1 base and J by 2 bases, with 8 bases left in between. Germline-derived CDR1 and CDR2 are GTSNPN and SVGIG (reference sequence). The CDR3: CAWSGGLQETQYF. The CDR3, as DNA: TGTGCCTGGAGTGGGGGACTTCAAGAGACCCAGTACTTC.

The CDR3 nucleotides are TGCGCCAGCAGCCAAGATCGGGACAGGGGTTTCTCCTACAATGAGCAGTTCTTC. This sequence encodes CASSQDRDRGFSYNEQFF. The chain combines TRBV4-1 with TRBJ2-1; 10 bases are shared with TRBD1. Germline CDR1 and CDR2: MGHRA and YSYEKL. This CDR3 comprises 18 residues. V lost 0 bases to trimming and J lost 0 bases; unmatched junction nucleotides: 5.

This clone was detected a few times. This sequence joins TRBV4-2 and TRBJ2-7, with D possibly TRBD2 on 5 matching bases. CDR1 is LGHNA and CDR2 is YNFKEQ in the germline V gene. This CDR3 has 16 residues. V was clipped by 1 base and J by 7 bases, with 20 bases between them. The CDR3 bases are TGTGCCAGCAGCCAAGTTGAGGGTTTCTTTAGGAGTGAGCAGTACTTC. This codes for CASSQVEGFFRSEQYF.

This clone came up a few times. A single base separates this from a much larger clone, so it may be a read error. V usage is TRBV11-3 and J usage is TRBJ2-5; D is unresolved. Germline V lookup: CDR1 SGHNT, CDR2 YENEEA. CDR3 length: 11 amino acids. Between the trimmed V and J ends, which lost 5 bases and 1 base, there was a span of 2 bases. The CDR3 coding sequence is TGTGCCAGCAGCCCCCAAGAGACCCAGTACTTC. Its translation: CASSPQETQYF.